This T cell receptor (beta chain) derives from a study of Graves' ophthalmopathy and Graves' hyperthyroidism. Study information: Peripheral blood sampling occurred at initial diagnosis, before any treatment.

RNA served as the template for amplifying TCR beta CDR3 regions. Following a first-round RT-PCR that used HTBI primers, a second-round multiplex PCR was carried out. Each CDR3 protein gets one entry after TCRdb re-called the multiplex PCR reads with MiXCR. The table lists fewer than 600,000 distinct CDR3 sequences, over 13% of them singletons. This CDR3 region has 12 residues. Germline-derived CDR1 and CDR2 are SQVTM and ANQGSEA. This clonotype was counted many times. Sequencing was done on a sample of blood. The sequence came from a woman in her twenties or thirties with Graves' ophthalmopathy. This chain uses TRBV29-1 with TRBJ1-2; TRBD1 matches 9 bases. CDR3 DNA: TGCAGTGGGGGACAGGGAAACTATGGCTACACCTTC. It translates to CSGGQGNYGYTF.